These 7 T cell receptor beta chains came from one sample sequenced in a study of T cells in Graves' hyperthyroidism and ophthalmopathy (dated by TCRdb to between 2017 and 2020). Receptors were amplified or captured by multiplex PCR. This sample was sequenced with an Illumina HiSeq 2000. TCR beta CDR3 regions were amplified from RNA transcripts. For the first round of RT-PCR on the TCR CDR3, the HTBI primer set was used together with the Qiagen OneStep RT-PCR kit. TCRdb redid the processing of the public reads, applying fastp at Q25 and MiXCR, and retained in-frame beta chains. Records with the same CDR3 protein are collapsed into one entry carrying the most frequent genes and DNA. This sample lists over 500,000 distinct CDR3 sequences; 11% to 15% were detected once. The biggest ten clones account for more than 11% of the sample. Sequencing used blood. Receptors were obtained from a woman between 40 and 50 years old with Graves' hyperthyroidism.

This chain links TRBV5-1 with TRBJ2-2; 10 bases are a match to TRBD2. V dropped 4 bases and J dropped 5; count of bases not matched to a gene: 2. Germline CDR1 SGHRS, CDR2 YFSETQ. CDR3 size: 14 residues. The CDR3 DNA follows: TGCGCCAGCAGCGCTAGCGGGAGTACCGGGGAGCTGTTTTTT. Translating gives CASSASGSTGELFF.

This clonotype has at least ten counts. The rearrangement joins TRBV10-2 to TRBJ1-2; D call uncertain. CDR3 length equals 15 residues. CDR1 and CDR2 (germline): WSHSY, SAAADI. Between the trimmed V and J ends, which lost 6 bases and 6 bases, there was a span of 20 bases. DNA for the CDR3: TGCGCCAGCAGAGATGCCTTGGTTGGAGTGGATGGCTACACCTTC. Its translation is CASRDALVGVDGYTF.

This clonotype has at least ten counts. The chain is built from TRBV5-1 and TRBJ2-3; D unclear. V shed 5 bases and J shed 6 bases, with 13 bases lying between them. This CDR3 contains 13 residues. CDR1 and CDR2 (germline): SGHRS, YFSETQ. CDR3 in DNA: TGCGCCAGCAGTCAGGATGTGGGGGATACGCAGTATTTT. It specifies CASSQDVGDTQYF. The complete variable domain, with remaining parts taken from reference TRBV5-1 and TRBJ2-3, reads KAGVTQTPRYLIKTRGQQVTLSCSPISGHRSVSWYQQTPGQGLQFLFEYFSETQRNKGNFPGRFSGRQFSNSRSEMNVSTLELGDSALYLCASSQDVGDTQYFGPGTRLTVL.

This clonotype appeared once. A much larger clone sits a single nucleotide away, making a read error possible. The J gene is TRBJ2-5, the V gene TRBV28, with D hard to call. Germline assignment: CDR1 MDHEN and CDR2 SYDVKM. CDR3 length: 17 residues. The CDR3 DNA reads as TGTGCCAGCAGTTTATGGGGTCAGGCCCTCAGTAGAGAGACCCAGCACTTC. The encoded protein is CASSLWGQALSRETQHF.

V usage is TRBV28 and J usage is TRBJ1-5; TRBD1 agrees at 9 bases. J lost 2 bases, V lost 5 bases, and 13 bases had no gene match. CDR1 and CDR2 (germline): MDHEN, SYDVKM. There are 18 residues in the CDR3. The CDR3 DNA reads as TGTGCCAGCAGTGGCGTACAGGGGGCTAAATTCGGCAATCAGCCCCAGCATTTT. Amino acid sequence: CASSGVQGAKFGNQPQHF.

V and J are TRBV4-1 and TRBJ1-1; TRBD1 is a possible D gene (6 bases). Between the trimmed V and J ends, which lost 0 bases and 0 bases, there was a span of 17 bases. The germline V gene has CDR1 MGHRA and CDR2 YSYEKL. There are 18 residues in the CDR3. The CDR3 region has the DNA TGCGCCAGCAGCCAAGACGACAGGTCTTATATCATGAACACTGAAGCTTTCTTT. As protein: CASSQDDRSYIMNTEAFF.

The chain is built from TRBV5-5 and TRBJ2-6, with a possible D match to TRBD2 (5 bases). From germline, CDR1 is SGHKS and CDR2 YYEKEE (reference sequence). V was cut by 3 bases and J by 0 bases, with 13 bases left in between. This CDR3 is 17 amino acids long. CDR3 residues: CASSYGGTTSGANVLTF. The CDR3 DNA reads as TGTGCCAGCAGCTACGGAGGAACGACCTCTGGGGCCAACGTCCTGACTTTC.